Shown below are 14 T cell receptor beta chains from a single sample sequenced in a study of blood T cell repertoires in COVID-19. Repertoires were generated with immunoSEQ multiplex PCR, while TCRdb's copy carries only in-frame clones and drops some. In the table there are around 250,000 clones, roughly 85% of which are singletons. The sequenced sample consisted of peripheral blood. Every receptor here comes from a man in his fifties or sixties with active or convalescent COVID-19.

CDR3 nucleotide sequence: TGTGCCAGCAGCTTATCCCTTTTCAATGAGCAGTTCTTC. Translating it yields CASSLSLFNEQFF. The chain has TRBV11-3 and TRBJ2-1, with D unresolved. The CDR3 is made up of 13 amino acids. CDR1 is SGHNT, CDR2 YENEEA, per germline. Trimming left V 2 bases short and J 6 bases short, with 8 bases between.

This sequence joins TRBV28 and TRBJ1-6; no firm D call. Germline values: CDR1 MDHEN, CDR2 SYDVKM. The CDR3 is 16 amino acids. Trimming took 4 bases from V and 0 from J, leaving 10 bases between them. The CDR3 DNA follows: TGTGCCAGCAGTTCCGTGTCCGGCTCCTATAATTCACCCCTCCACTTT. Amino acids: CASSSVSGSYNSPLHF.

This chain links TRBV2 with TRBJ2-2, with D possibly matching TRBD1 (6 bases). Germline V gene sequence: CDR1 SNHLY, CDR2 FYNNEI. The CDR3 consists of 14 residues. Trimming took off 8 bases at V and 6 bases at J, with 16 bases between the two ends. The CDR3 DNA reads TGTGCCAGCCGAGGGACAACTTCCCCCGGGGAGCTGTTTTTT. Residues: CASRGTTSPGELFF.

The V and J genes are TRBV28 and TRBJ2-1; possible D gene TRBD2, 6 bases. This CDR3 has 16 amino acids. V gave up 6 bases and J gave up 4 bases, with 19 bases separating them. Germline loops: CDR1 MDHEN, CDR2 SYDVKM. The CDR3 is CASSELPGLTYNEQFF. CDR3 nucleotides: TGTGCCAGCAGCGAGTTACCGGGACTGACATACAATGAGCAGTTCTTC.

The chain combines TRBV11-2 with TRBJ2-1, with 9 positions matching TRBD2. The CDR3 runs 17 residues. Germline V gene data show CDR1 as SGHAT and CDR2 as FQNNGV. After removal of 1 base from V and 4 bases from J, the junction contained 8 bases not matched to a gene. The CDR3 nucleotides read TGTGCCAGCAGCTTAGCCCCAGGGCGGGAGGGTTACAATGAGCAGTTCTTC. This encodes CASSLAPGREGYNEQFF.

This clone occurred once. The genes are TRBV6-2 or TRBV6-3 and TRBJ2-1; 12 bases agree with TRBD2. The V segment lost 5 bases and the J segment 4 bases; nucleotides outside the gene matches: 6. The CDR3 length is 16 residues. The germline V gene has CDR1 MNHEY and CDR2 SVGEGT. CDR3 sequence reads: CASSPGLAGSYNEQFF. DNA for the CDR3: TGTGCCAGCAGTCCCGGACTAGCGGGGAGTTACAATGAGCAGTTCTTC.

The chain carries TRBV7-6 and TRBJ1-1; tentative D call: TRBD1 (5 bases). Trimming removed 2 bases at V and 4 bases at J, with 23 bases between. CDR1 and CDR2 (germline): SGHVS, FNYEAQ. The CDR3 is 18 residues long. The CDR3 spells CASSLSLGPGVLGTEAFF. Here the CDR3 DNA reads TGTGCCAGCAGCTTATCCCTAGGACCGGGGGTTTTGGGCACTGAAGCTTTCTTT.

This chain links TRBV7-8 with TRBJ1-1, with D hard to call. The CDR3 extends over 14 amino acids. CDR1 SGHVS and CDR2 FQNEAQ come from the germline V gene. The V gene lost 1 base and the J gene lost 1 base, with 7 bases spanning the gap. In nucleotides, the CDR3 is TGTGCCAGCAGCTTAGTATCAGAGAACACTGAAGCTTTCTTT. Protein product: CASSLVSENTEAFF.

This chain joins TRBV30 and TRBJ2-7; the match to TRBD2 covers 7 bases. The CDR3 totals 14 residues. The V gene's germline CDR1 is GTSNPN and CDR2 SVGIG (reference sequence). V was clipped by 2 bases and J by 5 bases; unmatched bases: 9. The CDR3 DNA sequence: TGTGCCTGGAGTCGGACTAGAACGGCCCACGAGCAGTACTTC. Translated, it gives CAWSRTRTAHEQYF.

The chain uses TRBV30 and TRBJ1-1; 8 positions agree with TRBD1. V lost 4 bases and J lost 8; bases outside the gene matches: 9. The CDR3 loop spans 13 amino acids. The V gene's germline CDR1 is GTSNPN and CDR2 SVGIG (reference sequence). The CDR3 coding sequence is TGTGCCTGGAAAAGGCAGGGGGCGCTGGAAGCTTTCTTT. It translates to CAWKRQGALEAFF.

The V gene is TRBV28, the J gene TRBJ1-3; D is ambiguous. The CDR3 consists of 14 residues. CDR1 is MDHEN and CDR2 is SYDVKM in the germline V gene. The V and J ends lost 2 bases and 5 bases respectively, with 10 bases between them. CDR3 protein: CASSLTTPRNTIYF. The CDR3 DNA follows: TGTGCCAGCAGTTTAACCACACCAAGAAACACCATATATTTT.

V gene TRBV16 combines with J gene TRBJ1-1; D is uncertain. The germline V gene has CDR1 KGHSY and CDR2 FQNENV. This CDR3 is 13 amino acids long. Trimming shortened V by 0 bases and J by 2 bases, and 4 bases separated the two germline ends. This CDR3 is CASSQSTNTEAFF. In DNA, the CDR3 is TGTGCCAGCAGCCAATCGACAAACACTGAAGCTTTCTTT.

The CDR3 bases are TGTGCCAGCCAACAGGACAGTCACTACGAGCAGTACTTC. Translation gives CASQQDSHYEQYF. This rearrangement joins TRBV6-5 to TRBJ2-7; possible D gene TRBD1, 6 bases. Trimming shortened V by 8 bases and J by 3 bases, and 14 bases separated the two germline ends. CDR1 and CDR2 from the germline V gene are MNHEY and SVGAGI. The CDR3 loop spans 13 amino acids.

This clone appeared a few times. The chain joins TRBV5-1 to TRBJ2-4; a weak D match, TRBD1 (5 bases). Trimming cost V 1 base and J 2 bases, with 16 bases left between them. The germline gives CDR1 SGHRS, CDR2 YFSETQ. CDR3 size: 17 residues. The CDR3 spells CASSLWLPQEPKNIQYF. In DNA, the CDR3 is TGCGCCAGCAGCTTGTGGCTGCCACAGGAACCCAAAAACATTCAGTACTTC.